This T cell receptor (beta chain) was retrieved from a study of shared clonotypes between healthy human individuals. Trimming took 3 bases from V and 1 from J; bases not matched to a gene: 16. The CDR3 is made up of 21 amino acids. On this clone: Its specificity is not known.

Naive CD45RA+ and memory CD45RA-negative subsets were split from CD4+ cells. Whole-study results and caveats: The study found lower generation probabilities in non-shared clonotypes than in those shared by all four donors.

Assay used: immunoSEQ multiplex PCR; TCRdb lists only in-frame clones, some missing. Here the sample spans under 650,000 clones, 90% to 96% being singletons. V and J are TRBV23-1 and TRBJ2-7; 15 nucleotides line up with TRBD2. TRBV23-1 is annotated as an ORF whose role is uncertain. Sequencing was done on a sample of naive CD4+ T cells sorted from blood. As to subset: CD45RA+ positively selected. This clonotype was obtained from a young woman in good health. The CDR3 region is CASSHRVVVAGLAGGSYEQYF. In DNA form, the CDR3 reads TGCGCCAGCAGTCACCGAGTGGTGGTTGCGGGACTAGCGGGAGGTTCCTACGAGCAGTACTTC.